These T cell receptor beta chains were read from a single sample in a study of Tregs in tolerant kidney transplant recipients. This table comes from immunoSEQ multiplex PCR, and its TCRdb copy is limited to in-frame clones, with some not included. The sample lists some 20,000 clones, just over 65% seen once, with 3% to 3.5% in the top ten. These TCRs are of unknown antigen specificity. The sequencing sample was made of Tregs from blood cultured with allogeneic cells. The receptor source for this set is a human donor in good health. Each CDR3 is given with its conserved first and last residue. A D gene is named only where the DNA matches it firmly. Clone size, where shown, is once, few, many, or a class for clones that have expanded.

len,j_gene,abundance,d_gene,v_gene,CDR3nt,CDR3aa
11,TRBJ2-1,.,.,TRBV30,TGTGCCTGGAGTGTCTCCAATGAGCAGTTCTTC,CAWSVSNEQFF
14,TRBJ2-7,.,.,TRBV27,TGTGCCAGCAGTTTCGCAGGGGCACCCTACGAGCAGTACTTC,CASSFAGAPYEQYF
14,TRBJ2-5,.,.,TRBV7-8,TGTGCCAGCAGCGCCCGAAGGGCTTTGGAGACCCAGTACTTC,CASSARRALETQYF
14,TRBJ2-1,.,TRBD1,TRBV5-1,TGCGCCAGCAGCTCAGGGGGATTATACAATGAGCAGTTCTTC,CASSSGGLYNEQFF
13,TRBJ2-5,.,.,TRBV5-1,TGCGCCAGCAGCTTGGCAGGTTGGGAGACCCAGTACTTC,CASSLAGWETQYF
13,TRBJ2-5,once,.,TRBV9,TGTGCCAGCAGCGTAGGGGTCCGGGAGACCCAGTACTTC,CASSVGVRETQYF
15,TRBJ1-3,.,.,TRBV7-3,TGTGCCAACCCCTTAGGGGGGAAGAAGGGAAACACCATATATTTT,CANPLGGKKGNTIYF
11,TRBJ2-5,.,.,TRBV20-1,TGCAGTGCTAGATCCCCGGAGACCCAGTACTTC,CSARSPETQYF
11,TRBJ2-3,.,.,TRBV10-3,TGTGCCATCAGTGGTCGCGATACGCAGTATTTT,CAISGRDTQYF
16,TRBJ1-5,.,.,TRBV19,TGTGCCAGTAGTCTATATGGACAGACGATAAATCAGCCCCAGCATTTT,CASSLYGQTINQPQHF
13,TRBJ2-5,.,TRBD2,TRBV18,TGTGCCAGCTCCAAAGCGGGGCTCGAGACCCAGTACTTC,CASSKAGLETQYF
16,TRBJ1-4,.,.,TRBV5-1,TGCGCCAGCAGCTTGGGGCGCGGGGGGCTTAGTGAAAAACTGTTTTTT,CASSLGRGGLSEKLFF
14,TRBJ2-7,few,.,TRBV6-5,TGTGCCAGCAGATACTCCAGGAGCTCCTACGAGCAGTACTTC,CASRYSRSSYEQYF
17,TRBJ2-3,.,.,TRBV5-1,TGCGCCAGCAGCTTGTGGAGGACTGCCCTCGGCACAGATACGCAGTATTTT,CASSLWRTALGTDTQYF
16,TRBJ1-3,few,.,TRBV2,TGTGCCAGCAGTGAACGGGGGTGGATGTCTGGAAACACCATATATTTT,CASSERGWMSGNTIYF
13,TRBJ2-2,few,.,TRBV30,TGTGCCTGGAGTGTACTGGCGACCGGGGAGCTGTTTTTT,CAWSVLATGELFF
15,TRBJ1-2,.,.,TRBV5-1,TGCGCCAGCAGCCCTGAGGGTATGGGGACGGCTTTTTTCACCTTC,CASSPEGMGTAFFTF
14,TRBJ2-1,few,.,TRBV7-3,TGTGCCAGCAGCTCCAGTACCCGGGGGGCGGTTAAGTTCTTC,CASSSSTRGAVKFF
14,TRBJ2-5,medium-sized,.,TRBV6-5,TGTGCCAGCAGTTACAGCTACCGTCAAGAGACCCAGTACTTC,CASSYSYRQETQYF
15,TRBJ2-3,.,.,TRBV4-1,TGCGCCAGCAGCCAAGGGGGGACCTCGGTGGATACGCAGTATTTT,CASSQGGTSVDTQYF
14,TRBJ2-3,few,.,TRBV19,TGTGCCAGTAGCGGGAGAGGGTTTACGGATACGCAGTATTTT,CASSGRGFTDTQYF
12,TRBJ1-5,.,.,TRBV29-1,TGCAGCGTCTCGACGGACAATCAGCCCCAGCATTTT,CSVSTDNQPQHF
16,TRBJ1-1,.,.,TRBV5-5,TGTGCCAGCAGCTATGGAAGCCAGGCTGTGAACACTGAAGCTTTCTTT,CASSYGSQAVNTEAFF
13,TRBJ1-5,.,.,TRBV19,TGTGCCAGTAGTATAGGGAGAAGCCAGCCCCAGCATTTT,CASSIGRSQPQHF
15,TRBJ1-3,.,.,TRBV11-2,TGTGCCAGCAGCTTAGTATCCAGGGCTGGAAACACCATATATTTT,CASSLVSRAGNTIYF
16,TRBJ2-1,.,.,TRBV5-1,TGCGCCAGCTCGCCTTCACCGGGACCCGGAACGAATGAGCAGTTCTTC,CASSPSPGPGTNEQFF
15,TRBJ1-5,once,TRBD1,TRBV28,TGTGCCAGCAGTTTCGAAGACAGGGGAGCTCAGCCCCAGCATTTT,CASSFEDRGAQPQHF
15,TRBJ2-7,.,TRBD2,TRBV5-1,TGCGCCAGCAGCCAGAGTACTAGCGGGTGGTACGAGCAGTACTTC,CASSQSTSGWYEQYF
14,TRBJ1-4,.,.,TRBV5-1,TGCGCCAGCAGCTTAGGGATTAGGAATGAAAAACTGTTTTTT,CASSLGIRNEKLFF
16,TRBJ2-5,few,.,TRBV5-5,TGTGCCAGCAGCTTGCCAGGGGGGCACCTCCAAGAGACCCAGTACTTC,CASSLPGGHLQETQYF
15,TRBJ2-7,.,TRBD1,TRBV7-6,TGTGCCAGCAGCTTAGGGACAGGGGCCCTCTACGAGCAGTACTTC,CASSLGTGALYEQYF
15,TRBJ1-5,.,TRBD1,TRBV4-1,TGCGCCAGCAGTCGTGGACAGGGGGAAAATCAGCCCCAGCATTTT,CASSRGQGENQPQHF
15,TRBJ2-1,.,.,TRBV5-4,TGTGCCAGCAGCTTGGTACAGGGTACTATATATGAGCAGTTCTTC,CASSLVQGTIYEQFF
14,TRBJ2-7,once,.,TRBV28,TGTGCCAGCAGTTCTACAGGACTCTCGTACGAGCAGTACTTC,CASSSTGLSYEQYF
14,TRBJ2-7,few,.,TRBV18,TGTGCCAGCTCACCAAGAACGCTGGCCTACGAGCAGTACTTC,CASSPRTLAYEQYF
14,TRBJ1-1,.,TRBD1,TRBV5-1,TGCGCCAGCAGCACCGACAGGGGCCTTCCAGAAGCTTTCTTT,CASSTDRGLPEAFF
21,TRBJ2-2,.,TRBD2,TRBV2,TGTGCCAGCAGTTTCCTGGGGGTGACCGGGACTAGCGGGAGGGCCGACGGGGAGCTGTTTTTT,CASSFLGVTGTSGRADGELFF
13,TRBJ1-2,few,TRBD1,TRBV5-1,TGCGCCAGCAGACCGGGACAGGACTATGGCTACACCTTC,CASRPGQDYGYTF
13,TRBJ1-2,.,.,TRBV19,TGTGCCAGTAGTCCGGATGCCCTCTATGGCTACACCTTC,CASSPDALYGYTF
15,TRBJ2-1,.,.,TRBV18,TGTGCCAGCTCACCAGTGCGGACCGACCGCAATGAGCAGTTCTTC,CASSPVRTDRNEQFF
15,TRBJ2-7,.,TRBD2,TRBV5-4,TGTGCCAGCAGCTTGAGGACTAGCCACACCTACGAGCAGTACTTC,CASSLRTSHTYEQYF